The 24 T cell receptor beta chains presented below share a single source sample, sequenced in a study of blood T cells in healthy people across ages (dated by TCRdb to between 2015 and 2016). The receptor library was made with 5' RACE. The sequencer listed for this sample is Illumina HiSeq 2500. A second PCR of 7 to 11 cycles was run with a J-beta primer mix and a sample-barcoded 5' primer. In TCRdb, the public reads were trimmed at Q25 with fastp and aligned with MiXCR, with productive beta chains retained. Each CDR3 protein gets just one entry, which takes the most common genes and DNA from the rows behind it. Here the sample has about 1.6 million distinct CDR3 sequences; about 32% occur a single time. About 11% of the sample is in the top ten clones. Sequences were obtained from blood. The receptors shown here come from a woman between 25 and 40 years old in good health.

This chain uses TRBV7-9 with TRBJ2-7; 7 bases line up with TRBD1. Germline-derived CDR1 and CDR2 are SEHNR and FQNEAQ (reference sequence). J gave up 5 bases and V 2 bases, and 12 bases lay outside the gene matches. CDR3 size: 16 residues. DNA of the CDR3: TGTGCCAGCAGCTTAATTGTCGTGACAGGGAAACACGAGCAGTACTTC. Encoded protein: CASSLIVVTGKHEQYF.

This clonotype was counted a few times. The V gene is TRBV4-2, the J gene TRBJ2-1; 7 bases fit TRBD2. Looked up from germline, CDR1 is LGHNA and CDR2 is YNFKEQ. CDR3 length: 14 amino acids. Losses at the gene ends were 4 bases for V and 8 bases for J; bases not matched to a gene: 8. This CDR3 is CASSPGLFAHEQFF. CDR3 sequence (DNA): TGTGCCAGCAGCCCGGGACTATTTGCCCATGAGCAGTTCTTC.

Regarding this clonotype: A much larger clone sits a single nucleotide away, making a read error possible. CDR3 sequence: CAGSQVGADETQYF. CDR3 sequence (DNA): TGCGCCGGCAGCCAAGTAGGAGCAGACGAGACCCAGTACTTC. V and J are TRBV4-1 and TRBJ2-7, with D hard to call. Matching the DNA end better, TRBJ2-5 makes the J call doubtful. This CDR3 comprises 14 residues. From germline, CDR1 is MGHRA and CDR2 YSYEKL.

CDR3 in DNA: TGTGCCAGCACCCGTGAAAGTGGAACAGGGGGCACAGATACGCAGTATTTT. Amino acids: CASTRESGTGGTDTQYF. The chain carries TRBV5-6 and TRBJ2-3; 7 nucleotides align to TRBD1. This CDR3 spans 17 amino acids. V was clipped by 6 bases and J by 1 base; unmatched bases: 14. Germline V CDR1 and CDR2: SGHDT, YYEEEE. The full variable domain, its missing parts supplied by reference TRBV5-6 and TRBJ2-3, is DAGVTQSPTHLIKTRGQQVTLRCSPKSGHDTVSWYQQALGQGPQFIFQYYEEEERQRGNFPDRFSGHQFPNYSSELNVNALLLGDSALYLCASTRESGTGGTDTQYFGPGTRLTVL.

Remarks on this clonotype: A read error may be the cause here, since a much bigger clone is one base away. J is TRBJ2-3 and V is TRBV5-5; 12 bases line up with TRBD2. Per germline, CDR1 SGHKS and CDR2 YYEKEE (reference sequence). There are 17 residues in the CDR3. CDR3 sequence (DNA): TGTGCCGGCAGCTTGGATCCTAGCGGGGGGGCGCGAGATACGCAGTATTTT. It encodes CAGSLDPSGGARDTQYF.

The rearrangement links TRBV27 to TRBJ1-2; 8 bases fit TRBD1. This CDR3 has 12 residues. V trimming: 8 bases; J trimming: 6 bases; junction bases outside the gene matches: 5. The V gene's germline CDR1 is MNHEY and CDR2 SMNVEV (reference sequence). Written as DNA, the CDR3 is TGTGCCAGCCTTACAGGGGGTCATGGCTACACCTTC. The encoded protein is CASLTGGHGYTF.

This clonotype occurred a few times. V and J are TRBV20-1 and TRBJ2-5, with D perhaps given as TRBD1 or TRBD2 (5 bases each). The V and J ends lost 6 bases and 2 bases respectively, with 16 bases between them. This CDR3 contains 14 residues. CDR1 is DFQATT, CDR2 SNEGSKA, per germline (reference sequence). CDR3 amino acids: CSAARGRVQETQYF. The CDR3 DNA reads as TGCAGTGCGGCCCGGGGACGAGTTCAAGAGACCCAGTACTTC.

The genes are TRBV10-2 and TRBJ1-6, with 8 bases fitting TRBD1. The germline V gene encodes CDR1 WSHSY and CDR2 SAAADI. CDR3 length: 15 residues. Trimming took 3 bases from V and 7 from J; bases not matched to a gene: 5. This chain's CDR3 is CASSETDRENSPLHF. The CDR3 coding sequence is TGCGCCAGCAGTGAAACGGACAGGGAGAATTCACCCCTCCACTTT.

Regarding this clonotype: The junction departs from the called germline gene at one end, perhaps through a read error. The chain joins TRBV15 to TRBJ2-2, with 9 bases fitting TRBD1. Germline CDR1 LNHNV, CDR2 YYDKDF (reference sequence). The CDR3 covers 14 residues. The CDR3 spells CATSGDRGTGELFF. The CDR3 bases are TGTGCCACCAGCGGAGACAGGGGGACCGGGGAGCTGTTTTTT.

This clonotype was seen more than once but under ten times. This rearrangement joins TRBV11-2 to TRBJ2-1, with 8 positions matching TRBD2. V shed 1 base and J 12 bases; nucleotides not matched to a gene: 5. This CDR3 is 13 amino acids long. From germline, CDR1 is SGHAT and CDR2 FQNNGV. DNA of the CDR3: TGTGCCAGCAGCTTAGTTGGCGGGGGGTCGCAGTTCTTC. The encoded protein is CASSLVGGGSQFF. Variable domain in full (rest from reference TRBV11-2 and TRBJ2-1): EAGVAQSPRYKIIEKRQSVAFWCNPISGHATLYWYQQILGQGPKLLIQFQNNGVVDDSQLPKDRFSAERLKGVDSTLKIQPAKLEDSAVYLCASSLVGGGSQFFGPGTRLTVL.

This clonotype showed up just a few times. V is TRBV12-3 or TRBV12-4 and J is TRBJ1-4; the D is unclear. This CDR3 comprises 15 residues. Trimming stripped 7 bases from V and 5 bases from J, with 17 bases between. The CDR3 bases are TGTGCCAGCACCATTTTGGCCGCGGGGAATGAAAAACTGTTTTTT. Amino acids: CASTILAAGNEKLFF.

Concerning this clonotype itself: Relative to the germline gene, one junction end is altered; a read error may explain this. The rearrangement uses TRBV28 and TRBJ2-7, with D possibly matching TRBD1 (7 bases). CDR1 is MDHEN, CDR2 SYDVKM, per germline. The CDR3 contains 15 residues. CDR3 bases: TGTGCCGGCAGTTTTGGAAACAGGGGAGGTCGGGAGCAGTACTTC. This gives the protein CAGSFGNRGGREQYF.

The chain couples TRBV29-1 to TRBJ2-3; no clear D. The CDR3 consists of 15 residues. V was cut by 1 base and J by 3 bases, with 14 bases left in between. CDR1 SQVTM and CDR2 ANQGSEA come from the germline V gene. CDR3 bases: TGCAGCGTTGAAGGTGCAGGACCCCCGACAGATACGCAGTATTTT. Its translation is CSVEGAGPPTDTQYF.

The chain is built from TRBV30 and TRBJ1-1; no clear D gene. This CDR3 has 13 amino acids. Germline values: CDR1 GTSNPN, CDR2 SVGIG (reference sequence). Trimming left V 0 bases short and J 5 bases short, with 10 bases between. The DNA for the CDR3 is TGTGCCTGGAGTGTACTACTTGGGACTGAAGCTTTCTTT. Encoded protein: CAWSVLLGTEAFF. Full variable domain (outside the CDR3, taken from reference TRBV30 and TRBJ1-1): SQTIHQWPATLVQPVGSPLSLECTVEGTSNPNLYWYRQAAGRGLQLLFYSVGIGQISSEVPQNLSASRPQDRQFILSSKKLLLSDSGFYLCAWSVLLGTEAFFGQGTRLTVV.

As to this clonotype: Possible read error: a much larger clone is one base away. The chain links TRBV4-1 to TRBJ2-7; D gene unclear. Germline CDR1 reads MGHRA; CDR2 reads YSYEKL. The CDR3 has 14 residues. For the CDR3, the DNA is TGCGCCAGCAACCAAAATGCAGTCTCCTACGAGCAGTACTTC. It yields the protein CASNQNAVSYEQYF.

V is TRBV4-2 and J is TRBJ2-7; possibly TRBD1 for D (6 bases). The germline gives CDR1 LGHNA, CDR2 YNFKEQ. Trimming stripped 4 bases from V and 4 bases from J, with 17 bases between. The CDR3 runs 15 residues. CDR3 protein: CASSLARTEIYEQYF. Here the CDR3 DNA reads TGTGCCAGCAGCCTAGCCCGGACAGAGATATACGAGCAGTACTTC.

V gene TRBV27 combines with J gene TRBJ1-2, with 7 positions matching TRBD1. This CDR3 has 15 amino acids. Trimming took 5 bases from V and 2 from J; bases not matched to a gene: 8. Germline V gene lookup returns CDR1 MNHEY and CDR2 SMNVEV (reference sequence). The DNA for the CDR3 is TGTGCCAGCAGTCGAGGGGCAGGGGGGAACTATGGCTACACCTTC. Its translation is CASSRGAGGNYGYTF.

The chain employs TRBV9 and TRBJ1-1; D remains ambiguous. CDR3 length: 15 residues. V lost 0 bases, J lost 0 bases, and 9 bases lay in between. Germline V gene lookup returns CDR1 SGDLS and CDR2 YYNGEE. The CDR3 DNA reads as TGTGCCAGCAGCGTAGTCGGCAGCTTGAACACTGAAGCTTTCTTT. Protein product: CASSVVGSLNTEAFF.

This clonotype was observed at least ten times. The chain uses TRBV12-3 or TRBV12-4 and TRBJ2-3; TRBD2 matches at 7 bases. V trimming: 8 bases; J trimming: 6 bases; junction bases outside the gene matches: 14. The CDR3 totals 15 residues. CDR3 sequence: CASSRQAGDWDTQYF. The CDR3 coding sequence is TGTGCCAGCTCAAGGCAGGCGGGGGATTGGGATACGCAGTATTTT.

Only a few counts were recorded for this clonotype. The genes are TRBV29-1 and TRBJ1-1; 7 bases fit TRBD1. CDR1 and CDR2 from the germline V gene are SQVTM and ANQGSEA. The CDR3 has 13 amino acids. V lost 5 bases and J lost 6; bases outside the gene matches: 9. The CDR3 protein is CSVKQGKIAEAFF. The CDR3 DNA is TGCAGCGTTAAACAGGGGAAAATCGCTGAAGCTTTCTTT.

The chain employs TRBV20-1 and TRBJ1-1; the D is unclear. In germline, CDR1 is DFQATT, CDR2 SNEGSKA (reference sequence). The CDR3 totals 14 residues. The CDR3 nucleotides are TGCCGCCCCGCCGGGGATTCTTCGAACACTGAAGCTTTCTTT. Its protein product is CRPAGDSSNTEAFF.

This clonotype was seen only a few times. DNA of the CDR3: TGCAGTGCTTTCCGCGGGACAGCGGCTTTCCACGAGCAGTACTTC. This translates into CSAFRGTAAFHEQYF. The gene calls are TRBV20-1 and TRBJ2-7, with a weak D call TRBD1 (7 bases). Germline V gives CDR1 DFQATT, CDR2 SNEGSKA (reference sequence). Trimming cost V 5 bases and J 5 bases, with 22 bases left between them. This CDR3 spans 15 amino acids.

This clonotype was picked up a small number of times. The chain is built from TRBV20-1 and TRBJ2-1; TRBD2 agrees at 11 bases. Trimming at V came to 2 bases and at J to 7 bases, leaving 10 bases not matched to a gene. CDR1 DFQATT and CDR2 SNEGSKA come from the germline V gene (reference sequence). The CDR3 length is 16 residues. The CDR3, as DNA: TGCAGTGCTAGAAATCAACTAGCGGGGGTTGGAAATGAGCAGTTCTTC. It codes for CSARNQLAGVGNEQFF.

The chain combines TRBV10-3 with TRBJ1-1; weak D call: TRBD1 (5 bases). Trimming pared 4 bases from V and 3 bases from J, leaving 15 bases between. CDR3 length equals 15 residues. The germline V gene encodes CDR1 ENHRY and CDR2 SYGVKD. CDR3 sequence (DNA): TGTGCCATCAGTGGGAAGGGGCTAGACGACACTGAAGCTTTCTTT. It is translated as CAISGKGLDDTEAFF.